The T cell receptor beta chain described here comes from a study of control samples from healthy donors and cancer patients. Only in-frame clones appear in the TCRdb table, and some are missing; sequencing was by immunoSEQ multiplex PCR. This table holds more than 60,000 clones, around 90% found once. V was clipped by 0 bases and J by 1 base, with 1 base between them. CDR3 length: 13 amino acids. Germline CDR1 is SGHTA and CDR2 is FQGNSA. The clonotype comes from a woman between 45 and 65 years old with colorectal cancer. The chain recombines TRBV7-2 with TRBJ1-3; D is unclear. Sequenced: PBMCs. CDR3 nucleotides: TGTGCCAGCAGCTTAGCGTCTGGAAACACCATATATTTT. This translates into CASSLASGNTIYF.